Listed here are 2 T cell receptor beta chains from one sample, sequenced in a study of blood T cells in healthy people across ages. Alongside a J-beta primer mix, a sample-barcoded 5' primer served in a second PCR lasting 7 to 11 cycles. TCRdb called the 5' RACE reads again in MiXCR, with one record for every CDR3 protein. This sample carries hundreds of thousands of distinct CDR3 sequences, 49% of them seen once, and the ten largest clones take around a third. The sequenced sample consisted of blood. Receptor source: a woman aged 60-75 years in good health.

This chain links TRBV10-3 with TRBJ2-1; possibly TRBD1 for D (6 bases). The V gene's germline CDR1 is ENHRY and CDR2 SYGVKD. The CDR3 runs 12 residues. V lost 4 bases, J lost 7 bases, and 8 bases lay in between. The CDR3 protein is CAISVRGNEQFF. CDR3 DNA sequence: TGTGCCATCAGTGTCAGGGGAAATGAGCAGTTCTTC.

This clonotype was observed a handful of times. V usage is TRBV4-2 and J usage is TRBJ2-7; 7 nucleotides line up with TRBD2. The V segment lost 1 base and the J segment 2 bases; nucleotides outside the gene matches: 17. In germline, CDR1 is LGHNA, CDR2 YNFKEQ. This CDR3 contains 19 residues. CDR3 sequence reads: CASSQASLAERGRAYEQYF. As DNA, the CDR3 is TGTGCCAGCAGCCAAGCCTCCCTAGCGGAGAGAGGGAGGGCCTACGAGCAGTACTTC.